This section outlines one T cell receptor beta chain sequence together with its context. What it binds is not known. These data come from a study of CD8 T cells in Susac syndrome. Study-wide points: Susac-specific public clones numbered about 15 in total CD8+ repertoires (and about five in CD8+ TEMRA repertoires).

Under recently defined diagnostic criteria, the patients with Susac syndrome qualified as having definite or probable disease. FACS was used to enrich TEMRA cells, whereas the CD8+ and CD4+ T cells were obtained by negative isolation. The RNA input was roughly 0.5 to 1 ug, and it was reverse transcribed with random hexamers. TCRdb called the immunoSEQ multiplex PCR reads again in MiXCR, with one record for every CDR3 protein. The repertoire holds under 200,000 distinct CDR3 sequences, with 95% as singletons. The ends were cut back, 0 bases at V and 1 base at J, with 9 bases in the middle. CDR3 length: 15 amino acids. Looked up from germline, CDR1 is MNHEY and CDR2 is SVGAGI.

Material: CD8+ T cells from PBMCs. This TCR was sampled from a human donor with Susac syndrome. This chain joins TRBV6-5 and TRBJ1-1; D not certain. Here the CDR3 DNA reads TGTGCCAGCAGTTACTCGAGTCGAGCGAACACTGAAGCTTTCTTT. This sequence encodes CASSYSSRANTEAFF.